This T cell receptor beta chain appears in the sequencing data of a study of blood T cell repertoires in COVID-19. In the study overall: COVID-19 samples, acute and convalescent, were from the United States, Italy and Spain. Sources were T cells, B-cell-depleted T cells, or PBMCs; the material itself was cDNA or gDNA.

Authors' processing steps: Amplifying reference gene primers gave estimates of nucleated cell counts. The repertoire was sequenced with immunoSEQ multiplex PCR; TCRdb's copy has only in-frame clones and lacks some. V and J calls and clone size are as listed in that table; D and trimming were resolved from the DNA. Of roughly 170,000 clones listed, around nine tenths are singletons. Germline V gives CDR1 SNHLY, CDR2 FYNNEI. The CDR3 contains 11 residues. The junction had 2 bases not matched to a gene; V was cut back by 10 bases and J by 10 bases. The chain has TRBV2 and TRBJ2-1; 12 bases align to TRBD2. The clonotype originates from a woman under 30 who had recovered from COVID-19. The sequencing input was peripheral blood. The DNA of the CDR3 is TGTGCCAACCTAGCGGGAGGGGAGCAGTTCTTC. Protein product: CANLAGGEQFF. The variable domain in full, with the rest retrieved from reference TRBV2 and TRBJ2-1, is EPEVTQTPSHQVTQMGQEVILRCVPISNHLYFYWYRQILGQKVEFLVSFYNNEISEKSEIFDDQFSVERPDGSNFTLKIRSTKLEDSAMYFCANLAGGEQFFGPGTRLTVL.